The 9 T cell receptor beta chains below were found in one sample sequenced in a study of shared clonotypes between healthy human individuals. Measured with immunoSEQ multiplex PCR; TCRdb has only the in-frame clones, and not every one. The sample shows a few million clones, around nine tenths of them seen only once. The sample was naive CD4+ T cells sorted from blood. Subset described: CD45RA+ positively selected. The source of these receptors is a young man in good health.

J is TRBJ2-1 and V is TRBV5-1; 7 nucleotides line up with TRBD1. V gave up 5 bases and J gave up 8 bases; unmatched junction bases: 16. Germline values: CDR1 SGHRS, CDR2 YFSETQ. The length of the CDR3 is 16 residues. The chain's CDR3 is CASSSPGTADHHEQFF. CDR3 nucleotides: TGCGCCAGCAGTTCCCCCGGGACAGCTGATCACCATGAGCAGTTCTTC.

J is TRBJ1-6 and V is TRBV10-3, with a weak D call TRBD1 (6 bases). The germline CDR1 and CDR2 sequences are ENHRY and SYGVKD. This CDR3 has 15 amino acids. The V end was cut by 0 bases, the J end by 10 bases, with 13 bases between. The DNA for the CDR3 is TGTGCCATCAGTGAGTCGGGGCAGGGGTACTCACCCCTCCACTTT. Its protein is CAISESGQGYSPLHF.

The rearrangement joins TRBV7-9 to TRBJ2-2, with 8 bases aligning to TRBD1. Germline CDR1 and CDR2: SEHNR and FQNEAQ (reference sequence). Losses at the gene ends were 6 bases for V and 0 bases for J; bases not matched to a gene: 3. The CDR3 is 15 residues long. The CDR3 is CASSRDRSNTGELFF. Written as DNA, the CDR3 is TGTGCCAGCAGTCGGGACAGGTCGAACACCGGGGAGCTGTTTTTT.

J is TRBJ2-5 and V is TRBV4-1; 13 bases map to TRBD2. From germline, CDR1 is MGHRA and CDR2 YSYEKL. The CDR3 contains 18 residues. Unmatched junction bases numbered 8, after V lost 0 bases and J lost 4 bases. The CDR3 spells CASSQEPGLAGRGETQYF. In DNA form, the CDR3 reads TGCGCCAGCAGCCAAGAGCCGGGACTAGCGGGAAGGGGAGAGACCCAGTACTTC.

This clone showed up just a few times. J is TRBJ1-1 and V is TRBV30; D may be TRBD1 (6 bases). The germline V gene encodes CDR1 GTSNPN and CDR2 SVGIG (reference sequence). Trimming took off 2 bases at V and 5 bases at J, with 15 bases between the two ends. The CDR3 loop spans 14 amino acids. The CDR3 region is CAWSIRGWKTEAFF. CDR3 in DNA: TGTGCCTGGAGTATCAGGGGCTGGAAGACTGAAGCTTTCTTT. The full variable domain, with the rest looked up from reference TRBV30 and TRBJ1-1, is SQTIHQWPATLVQPVGSPLSLECTVEGTSNPNLYWYRQAAGRGLQLLFYSVGIGQISSEVPQNLSASRPQDRQFILSSKKLLLSDSGFYLCAWSIRGWKTEAFFGQGTRLTVV.

This rearrangement joins TRBV6-1 to TRBJ2-5; D assignment may be TRBD1 or TRBD2 (6 bases each). Looked up from germline, CDR1 is MNHNS and CDR2 is SASEGT. The CDR3 runs 15 residues. The V end lost 1 base, the J end lost 9 bases, and 18 bases lay between the germline ends. The CDR3 here is CASSEGRGMVYPQYF. The CDR3 DNA is TGTGCCAGCAGTGAAGGGAGGGGGATGGTTTATCCCCAGTACTTC.

V gene TRBV5-1 combines with J gene TRBJ2-3; D remains ambiguous. V lost 5 bases and J 3 bases, leaving 10 bases between the germline ends. CDR1 is SGHRS and CDR2 is YFSETQ in the germline V gene. CDR3 length: 13 residues. The CDR3 nucleotides read TGCGCCAGCAGTTCGGTTAGAACAGATACGCAGTATTTT. This encodes CASSSVRTDTQYF.

This clone was observed a single time. The sample holds other DNA sequences that translate to the same CDR3. This chain uses TRBV10-3 with TRBJ2-7; D gene unclear. This CDR3 comprises 11 residues. Germline values: CDR1 ENHRY, CDR2 SYGVKD. The V gene lost 3 bases and the J gene lost 5 bases, with 5 bases spanning the gap. CDR3 in DNA: TGTGCCATCAGTGATCTAGACGAGCAGTACTTC. Protein product: CAISDLDEQYF.

This rearrangement joins TRBV7-2 to TRBJ2-1, with TRBD1 identical over 9 bases. The germline V gene encodes CDR1 SGHTA and CDR2 FQGNSA. Unmatched junction bases numbered 15, after V lost 5 bases and J lost 10 bases. This CDR3 comprises 16 residues. CDR3 DNA: TGTGCCAGCAGCCCCACTCCGGGACAGGGTTCATACGAGCAGTTCTTC. This codes for CASSPTPGQGSYEQFF.